These 23 T cell receptor beta chains share one sample of origin, sequenced in a study of blood T cell repertoires in COVID-19. The method was immunoSEQ multiplex PCR; TCRdb's version includes in-frame clones alone and lacks a portion of them. This sample has over 250,000 clones, with about 82% found just once. Sequencing used peripheral blood. Receptors were obtained from a man aged 45 to 65 with active or convalescent COVID-19.

V gene TRBV18 combines with J gene TRBJ2-3, with D possibly being TRBD2 (6 bases). The CDR3 runs 14 residues. V was clipped by 2 bases and J by 5 bases, with 11 bases between them. CDR1 is KGHSH, CDR2 LQKENI, per germline. The CDR3 spells CASSPRLVEDTQYF. The CDR3, as DNA: TGTGCCAGCTCACCAAGACTAGTCGAAGATACGCAGTATTTT.

J is TRBJ1-3 and V is TRBV7-2, with 7 bases lining up with TRBD1. The V and J ends lost 5 bases and 0 bases, in that order; junction bases with no gene match: 10. The CDR3 length is 17 residues. Germline CDR1 reads SGHTA; CDR2 reads FQGNSA. The CDR3 coding sequence is TGTGCCAGCAGCAAGGCGACAGGGTTAAGCTCTGGAAACACCATATATTTT. It yields the protein CASSKATGLSSGNTIYF.

The chain carries TRBV18 and TRBJ1-3; TRBD1 aligns across 7 bases. In germline, CDR1 is KGHSH, CDR2 LQKENI. CDR3 size: 16 residues. With 4 bases clipped from V and 6 bases from J, the junction kept 12 bases outside the gene matches. The DNA of the CDR3 is TGTGCCAGCTCACTATTCGACAGGGAAAGACCAAACACCATATATTTT. Translation: CASSLFDRERPNTIYF. The full variable domain, with the rest looked up from reference TRBV18 and TRBJ1-3, is NAGVMQNPRHLVRRRGQEARLRCSPMKGHSHVYWYRQLPEEGLKFMVYLQKENIIDESGMPKERFSAEFPKEGPSILRIQQVVRGDSAAYFCASSLFDRERPNTIYFGEGSWLTVV.

The V call is TRBV19, the J call TRBJ1-5; TRBD1 is a possible D gene (5 bases). CDR3 length: 17 amino acids. Germline lookup yields CDR1 LNHDA and CDR2 SQIVND (reference sequence). V shed 4 bases and J shed 3 bases, with 19 bases lying between them. CDR3 protein: CASSNIRGRASNQPQHF. The CDR3 DNA reads as TGTGCCAGTAGTAACATACGTGGCAGGGCTTCCAATCAGCCCCAGCATTTT.

V is TRBV10-1 and J is TRBJ2-1; the match to TRBD2 covers 11 bases. The CDR3 loop spans 17 amino acids. The ends lost 4 bases at V and 6 bases at J; junction bases unmatched: 11. Germline V gene lookup returns CDR1 WNHNN and CDR2 SYGVQD (reference sequence). The CDR3 protein is CASSVTSGRGVGNEQFF. The CDR3 DNA follows: TGCGCCAGCAGTGTCACTAGCGGGAGAGGGGTCGGCAATGAGCAGTTCTTC.

The chain recombines TRBV7-9 with TRBJ2-1; 9 bases map to TRBD1. The CDR3 spans 14 residues. Germline V gene data show CDR1 as SEHNR and CDR2 as FQNEAQ (reference sequence). J was trimmed by 6 bases and V by 2 bases; bases with no gene match: 2. The CDR3 spells CASSLTGGRNEQFF. In DNA, the CDR3 is TGTGCCAGCAGCTTAACAGGGGGCCGCAATGAGCAGTTCTTC. Complete variable domain (other parts from reference TRBV7-9 and TRBJ2-1): DTGVSQNPRHKITKRGQNVTFRCDPISEHNRLYWYRQTLGQGPEFLTYFQNEAQLEKSRLLSDRFSAERPKGSFSTLEIQRTEQGDSAMYLCASSLTGGRNEQFFGPGTRLTVL.

The chain uses TRBV5-1 and TRBJ1-6, with D perhaps TRBD1 (5 bases). V gave up 0 bases and J gave up 6 bases, with 7 bases separating them. Germline V gene lookup returns CDR1 SGHRS and CDR2 YFSETQ. The CDR3 covers 14 residues. CDR3 DNA: TGCGCCAGCAGCTTGGGACAGTCTAATTCACCCCTCCACTTT. Its protein is CASSLGQSNSPLHF.

This rearrangement joins TRBV6-5 to TRBJ2-1, with TRBD2 identical over 15 bases. Germline trimming cut 6 bases from V and 7 bases from J; bases unmatched to any gene: 4. The germline CDR1 and CDR2 sequences are MNHEY and SVGAGI. CDR3 length: 15 amino acids. The CDR3 loop reads CASSGLAGGENEQFF. DNA of the CDR3: TGTGCCAGCAGCGGACTAGCGGGGGGGGAAAATGAGCAGTTCTTC.

This sequence joins TRBV11-3 and TRBJ2-7, with 12 positions matching TRBD1. The germline V gene encodes CDR1 SGHNT and CDR2 YENEEA. The V and J ends lost 5 bases and 3 bases, in that order; junction bases with no gene match: 20. The CDR3 spans 20 residues. The CDR3 loop is CASSPLRSNRGQGAYYEQYF. The DNA for the CDR3 is TGTGCCAGCAGCCCACTCCGTTCAAATAGGGGACAGGGGGCTTACTACGAGCAGTACTTC.

The rearrangement links TRBV9 to TRBJ2-1, with TRBD2 matching over 8 bases. Germline V gene lookup returns CDR1 SGDLS and CDR2 YYNGEE. The trim removed 4 bases at V and 2 bases at J, leaving 8 bases unmatched. The CDR3 has 16 amino acids. CDR3 in DNA: TGTGCCAGCAGCCCCACGGGCGGGAGGACCTACAATGAGCAGTTCTTC. Translation gives CASSPTGGRTYNEQFF.

CDR3 bases: TGTGCCCTAGGGAGGGAAGATACGCAGTATTTT. Translated, it gives CALGREDTQYF. The chain employs TRBV28 and TRBJ2-3; 7 bases align to TRBD2. The J segment lost 5 bases and the V segment lost 11 bases, leaving 4 bases of the junction unmatched. CDR1 is MDHEN and CDR2 is SYDVKM in the germline V gene. CDR3 length equals 11 residues.

The chain has TRBV7-3 and TRBJ2-2, with 7 nucleotides matching TRBD2. V shed 4 bases and J 5 bases; nucleotides not matched to a gene: 4. The length of the CDR3 is 14 residues. The germline V gene encodes CDR1 SGHTA and CDR2 FQGTGA. Here the CDR3 reads CASSSLGGTGELFF. CDR3 DNA sequence: TGTGCCAGCAGCTCGTTGGGAGGGACCGGGGAGCTGTTTTTT.

This chain uses TRBV19 with TRBJ2-1; 16 nucleotides align to TRBD2. This CDR3 comprises 18 residues. The V gene's germline CDR1 is LNHDA and CDR2 SQIVND (reference sequence). Germline trimming cut 3 bases from V and 3 bases from J; bases unmatched to any gene: 5. The CDR3 is CASSIGTSGRAFYNEQFF. For the CDR3, the DNA is TGTGCCAGTAGTATCGGGACTAGCGGGAGGGCCTTCTACAATGAGCAGTTCTTC.

The chain carries TRBV3-1 (or the pseudogene TRBV3-2) and TRBJ1-1, with D perhaps TRBD1 (5 bases). V dropped 4 bases and J dropped 5 bases, with 20 bases sitting between them. Germline V CDR1 and CDR2: LGHDT, YNNKEL (reference sequence). The CDR3 has 16 amino acids. Here the CDR3 reads CASSPPSRGLGTEAFF. For the CDR3, the DNA is TGTGCCAGCAGCCCCCCTTCGCGGGGGTTAGGTACTGAAGCTTTCTTT.

This chain connects TRBV15 to TRBJ1-4; a weak D match, TRBD1 (6 bases). The CDR3 is 13 amino acids. Trimming pared 8 bases from V and 3 bases from J, leaving 10 bases between. Germline V gives CDR1 LNHNV, CDR2 YYDKDF (reference sequence). CDR3: CATAGGPNEKLFF. CDR3 coding DNA: TGTGCCACCGCGGGGGGCCCTAATGAAAAACTGTTTTTT. Complete variable domain (other parts from reference TRBV15 and TRBJ1-4): DAMVIQNPRYQVTQFGKPVTLSCSQTLNHNVMYWYQQKSSQAPKLLFHYYDKDFNNEADTPDNFQSRRPNTSFCFLDIRSPGLGDTAMYLCATAGGPNEKLFFGSGTQLSVL.

The chain is built from TRBV12-3 or TRBV12-4 and TRBJ1-2; maybe TRBD1 (5 bases). CDR3 length equals 12 residues. The V end lost 10 bases, the J end lost 4 bases, and 13 bases lay between the germline ends. The CDR3 here is CAIGGLGYGYTF. CDR3 DNA sequence: TGTGCCATTGGGGGACTGGGCTATGGCTACACCTTC.

Concerning this clone: The junction does not match germline at one end; this may be a read error. CDR3 in DNA: TGCAGTGCCGGGGCGGGACTCTCAAGACACTTC. Its protein is CSAGAGLSRHF. The chain combines TRBV20-1 with TRBJ2-5, with D maybe TRBD2 (6 bases). This CDR3 region has 11 residues. Germline CDR1 DFQATT, CDR2 SNEGSKA (reference sequence).

The chain joins TRBV7-9 to TRBJ2-1, with 8 bases that match TRBD2. This CDR3 is 17 amino acids long. Germline CDR1 and CDR2: SEHNR and FQNEAQ (reference sequence). V lost 4 bases to trimming and J lost 10 bases; unmatched junction nucleotides: 18. CDR3 in amino acids: CASSSGKLSGSYDEQFF. CDR3 sequence (DNA): TGTGCCAGCAGCTCTGGTAAGCTGAGCGGGAGTTACGACGAGCAGTTCTTC.

This clone was counted between two and nine times. The rearrangement links TRBV19 to TRBJ1-2; tentative D call: TRBD1 (5 bases). CDR1 is LNHDA and CDR2 is SQIVND in the germline V gene (reference sequence). Trimming left V 10 bases short and J 0 bases short, with 18 bases between. This CDR3 region has 15 residues. The CDR3 DNA is TGTGCCACCCACGACCCGGGGGGTTCTAACTATGGCTACACCTTC. As protein: CATHDPGGSNYGYTF. Supplemented by reference TRBV19 and TRBJ1-2, the full variable domain reads DGGITQSPKYLFRKEGQNVTLSCEQNLNHDAMYWYRQDPGQGLRLIYYSQIVNDFQKGDIAEGYSVSREKKESFPLTVTSAQKNPTAFYLCATHDPGGSNYGYTFGSGTRLTVV.

The chain links TRBV27 to TRBJ2-5; 12 bases match TRBD1. CDR1 is MNHEY, CDR2 SMNVEV, per germline (reference sequence). Losses at the gene ends were 6 bases for V and 5 bases for J; bases not matched to a gene: 10. The CDR3 contains 16 residues. This CDR3 is CASRGNWDRGRETQYF. Written as DNA, the CDR3 is TGTGCCAGCAGGGGGAACTGGGACAGGGGGCGGGAGACCCAGTACTTC.

The chain carries TRBV5-6 and TRBJ2-7; 11 nucleotides align to TRBD2. The CDR3 extends over 15 amino acids. Germline V lookup: CDR1 SGHDT, CDR2 YYEEEE. The V segment lost 1 base and the J segment 3 bases; nucleotides outside the gene matches: 3. The CDR3 sequence: CASSLPGLAVYEQYF. The CDR3 DNA follows: TGTGCCAGCAGCTTGCCGGGACTAGCGGTCTACGAGCAGTACTTC.

V and J are TRBV5-8 and TRBJ2-1, with a possible D match to TRBD1 (5 bases). This CDR3 contains 15 residues. The germline CDR1 and CDR2 sequences are SGHTS and YDEGEE. Trimming took off 4 bases at V and 8 bases at J, with 19 bases between the two ends. The chain's CDR3 is CASSILGRLVDEQFF. For the CDR3, the DNA is TGTGCCAGCAGCATTCTGGGGCGTCTTGTCGATGAGCAGTTCTTC.

This chain uses TRBV2 with TRBJ2-7; 10 nucleotides agree with TRBD1. Trimming cost V 6 bases and J 5 bases; bases outside gene matches: 7. This CDR3 is 14 amino acids long. The germline V gene has CDR1 SNHLY and CDR2 FYNNEI. The CDR3 loop is CASSGGQGVHEQYF. The CDR3 DNA sequence: TGTGCCAGCAGCGGCGGACAGGGGGTCCACGAGCAGTACTTC.